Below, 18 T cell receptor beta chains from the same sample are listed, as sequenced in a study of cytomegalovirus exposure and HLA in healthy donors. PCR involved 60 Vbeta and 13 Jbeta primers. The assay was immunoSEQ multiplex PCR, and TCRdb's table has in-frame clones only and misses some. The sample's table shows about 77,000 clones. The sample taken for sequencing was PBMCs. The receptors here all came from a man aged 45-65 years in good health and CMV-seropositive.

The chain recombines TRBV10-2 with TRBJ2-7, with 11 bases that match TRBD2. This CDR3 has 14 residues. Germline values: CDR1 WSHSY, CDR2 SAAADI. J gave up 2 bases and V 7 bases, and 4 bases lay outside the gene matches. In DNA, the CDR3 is TGCGCCAGCAAGGGGACTAGCGGAGCCTACGAGCAGTACTTC. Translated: CASKGTSGAYEQYF.

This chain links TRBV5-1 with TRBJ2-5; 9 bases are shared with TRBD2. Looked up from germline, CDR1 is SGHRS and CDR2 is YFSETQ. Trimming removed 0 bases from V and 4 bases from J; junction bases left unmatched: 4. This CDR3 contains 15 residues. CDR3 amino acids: CASSLGAGGIETQYF. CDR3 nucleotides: TGCGCCAGCAGCTTGGGAGCGGGAGGCATAGAGACCCAGTACTTC.

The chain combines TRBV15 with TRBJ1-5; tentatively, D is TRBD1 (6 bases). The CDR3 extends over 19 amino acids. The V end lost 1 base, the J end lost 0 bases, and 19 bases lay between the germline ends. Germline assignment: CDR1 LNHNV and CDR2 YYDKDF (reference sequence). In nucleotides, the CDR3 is TGTGCCACCAGCAGAGGAGGGGGAGGGGAGATGGATAGCAATCAGCCCCAGCATTTT. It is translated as CATSRGGGGEMDSNQPQHF.

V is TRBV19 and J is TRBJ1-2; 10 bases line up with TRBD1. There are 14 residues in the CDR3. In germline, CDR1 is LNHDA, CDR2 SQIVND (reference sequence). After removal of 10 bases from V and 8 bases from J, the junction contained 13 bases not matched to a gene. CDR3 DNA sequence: TGTGCCACCGGGACAGGGGATTTTGTGTCGGGCTACACCTTC. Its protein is CATGTGDFVSGYTF. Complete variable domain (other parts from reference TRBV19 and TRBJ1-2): DGGITQSPKYLFRKEGQNVTLSCEQNLNHDAMYWYRQDPGQGLRLIYYSQIVNDFQKGDIAEGYSVSREKKESFPLTVTSAQKNPTAFYLCATGTGDFVSGYTFGSGTRLTVV.

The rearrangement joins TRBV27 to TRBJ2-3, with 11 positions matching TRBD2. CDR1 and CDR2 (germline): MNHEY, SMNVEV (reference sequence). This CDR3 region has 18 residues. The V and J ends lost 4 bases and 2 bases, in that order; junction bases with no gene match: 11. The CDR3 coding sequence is TGTGCCAGCAGTTCCTCTCTAGCGGGGGGCCTTCCCACAGATACGCAGTATTTT. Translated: CASSSSLAGGLPTDTQYF.

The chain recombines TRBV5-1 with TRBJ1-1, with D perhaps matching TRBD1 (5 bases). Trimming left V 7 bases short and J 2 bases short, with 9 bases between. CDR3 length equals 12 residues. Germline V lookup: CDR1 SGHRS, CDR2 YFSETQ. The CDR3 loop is CASRDSNTEAFF. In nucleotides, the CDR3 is TGCGCCAGCCGAGACAGCAACACTGAAGCTTTCTTT.

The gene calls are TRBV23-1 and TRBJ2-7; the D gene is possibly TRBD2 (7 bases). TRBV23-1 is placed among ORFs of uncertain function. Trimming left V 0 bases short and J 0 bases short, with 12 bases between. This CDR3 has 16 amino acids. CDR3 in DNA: TGCGCCAGCAGTCAATCAGGGGGGGAAATCTCCTACGAGCAGTACGTC. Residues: CASSQSGGEISYEQYV.

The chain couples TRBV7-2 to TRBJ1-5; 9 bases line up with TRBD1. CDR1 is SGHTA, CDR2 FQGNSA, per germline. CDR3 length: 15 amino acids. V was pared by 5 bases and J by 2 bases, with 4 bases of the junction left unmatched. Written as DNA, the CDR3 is TGTGCCAGCAGCCGACAGGGGGTGGGCAATCAGCCCCAGCATTTT. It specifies CASSRQGVGNQPQHF. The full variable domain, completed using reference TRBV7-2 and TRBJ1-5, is GAGVSQSPSNKVTEKGKDVELRCDPISGHTALYWYRQSLGQGLEFLIYFQGNSAPDKSGLPSDRFSAERTGGSVSTLTIQRTQQEDSAVYLCASSRQGVGNQPQHFGDGTRLSIL.

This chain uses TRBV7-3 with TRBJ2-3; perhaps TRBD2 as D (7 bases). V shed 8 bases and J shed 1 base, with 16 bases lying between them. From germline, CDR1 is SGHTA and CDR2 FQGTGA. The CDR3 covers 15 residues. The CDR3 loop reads CASSRGGGRTDTQYF. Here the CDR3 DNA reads TGTGCCAGCTCAAGAGGGGGGGGCCGCACAGATACGCAGTATTTT.

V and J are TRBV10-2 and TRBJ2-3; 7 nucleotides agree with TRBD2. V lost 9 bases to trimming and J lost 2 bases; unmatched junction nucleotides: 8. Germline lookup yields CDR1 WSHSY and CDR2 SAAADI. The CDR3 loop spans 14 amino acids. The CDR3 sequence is CASGEAGPTDTQYF. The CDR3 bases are TGCGCCAGTGGCGAAGCGGGGCCCACAGATACGCAGTATTTT.

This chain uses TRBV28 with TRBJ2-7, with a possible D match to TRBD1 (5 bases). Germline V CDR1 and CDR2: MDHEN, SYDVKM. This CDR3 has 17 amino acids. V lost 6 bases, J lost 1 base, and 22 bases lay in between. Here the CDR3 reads CASRRPTVLAGSYEQYF. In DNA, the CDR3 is TGTGCCAGCAGGCGCCCGACAGTCTTAGCAGGGTCCTACGAGCAGTACTTC.

The CDR3 bases are TGCAGCGGGTCGGGGACAGGGACCCTTTCCTACAATGAGCAGTTCTTC. This gives the protein CSGSGTGTLSYNEQFF. The chain carries TRBV29-1 and TRBJ2-1; TRBD1 matches at 9 bases. V gave up 7 bases and J gave up 1 base; unmatched junction bases: 11. This CDR3 region has 16 residues. Germline-derived CDR1 and CDR2 are SQVTM and ANQGSEA.

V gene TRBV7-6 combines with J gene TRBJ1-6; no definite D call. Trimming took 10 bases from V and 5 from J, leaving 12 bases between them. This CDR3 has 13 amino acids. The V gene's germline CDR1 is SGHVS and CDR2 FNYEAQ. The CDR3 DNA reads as TGTGCCACCCGGACGGGAGATAATTCACCCCTCCACTTT. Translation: CATRTGDNSPLHF.

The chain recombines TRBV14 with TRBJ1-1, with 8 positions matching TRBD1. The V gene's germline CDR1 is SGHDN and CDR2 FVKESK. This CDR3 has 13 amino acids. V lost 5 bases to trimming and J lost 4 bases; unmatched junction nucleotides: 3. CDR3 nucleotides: TGTGCCAGCAGCTCAACAGGGGGCACTGAAGCTTTCTTT. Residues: CASSSTGGTEAFF.

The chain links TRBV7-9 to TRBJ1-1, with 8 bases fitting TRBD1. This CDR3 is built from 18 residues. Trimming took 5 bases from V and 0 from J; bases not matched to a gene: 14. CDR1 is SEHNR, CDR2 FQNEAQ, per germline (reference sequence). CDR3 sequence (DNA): TGTGCCAGCAGCCGCATTTTTGACAGGGGAGGGCTGAACACTGAAGCTTTCTTT. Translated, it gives CASSRIFDRGGLNTEAFF. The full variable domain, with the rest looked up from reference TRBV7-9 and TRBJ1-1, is DTGVSQNPRHKITKRGQNVTFRCDPISEHNRLYWYRQTLGQGPEFLTYFQNEAQLEKSRLLSDRFSAERPKGSFSTLEIQRTEQGDSAMYLCASSRIFDRGGLNTEAFFGQGTRLTVV.

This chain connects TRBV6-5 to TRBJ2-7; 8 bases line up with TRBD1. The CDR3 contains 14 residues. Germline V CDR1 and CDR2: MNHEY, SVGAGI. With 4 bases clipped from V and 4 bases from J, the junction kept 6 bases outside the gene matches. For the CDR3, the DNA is TGTGCCAGCAGTTGGACAGGGAGTGGGTACGAGCAGTACGTC. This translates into CASSWTGSGYEQYV.

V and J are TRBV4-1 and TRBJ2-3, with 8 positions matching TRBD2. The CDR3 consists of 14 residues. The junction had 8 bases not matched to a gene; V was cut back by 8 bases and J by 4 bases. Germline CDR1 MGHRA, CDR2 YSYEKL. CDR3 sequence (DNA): TGCGCCAGCGGAGGGACTAGTAGCGCAGATACGCAGTATTTT. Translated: CASGGTSSADTQYF.

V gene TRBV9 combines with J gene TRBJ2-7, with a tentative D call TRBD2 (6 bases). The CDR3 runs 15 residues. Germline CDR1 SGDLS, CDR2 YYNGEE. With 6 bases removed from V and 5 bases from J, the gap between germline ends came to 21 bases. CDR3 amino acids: CASNTDGDFEDEQYF. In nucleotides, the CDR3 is TGTGCCAGCAACACCGACGGGGACTTCGAGGACGAGCAGTACTTC. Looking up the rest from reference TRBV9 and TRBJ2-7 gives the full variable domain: DSGVTQTPKHLITATGQRVTLRCSPRSGDLSVYWYQQSLDQGLQFLIQYYNGEERAKGNILERFSAQQFPDLHSELNLSSLELGDSALYFCASNTDGDFEDEQYFGPGTRLTVT.